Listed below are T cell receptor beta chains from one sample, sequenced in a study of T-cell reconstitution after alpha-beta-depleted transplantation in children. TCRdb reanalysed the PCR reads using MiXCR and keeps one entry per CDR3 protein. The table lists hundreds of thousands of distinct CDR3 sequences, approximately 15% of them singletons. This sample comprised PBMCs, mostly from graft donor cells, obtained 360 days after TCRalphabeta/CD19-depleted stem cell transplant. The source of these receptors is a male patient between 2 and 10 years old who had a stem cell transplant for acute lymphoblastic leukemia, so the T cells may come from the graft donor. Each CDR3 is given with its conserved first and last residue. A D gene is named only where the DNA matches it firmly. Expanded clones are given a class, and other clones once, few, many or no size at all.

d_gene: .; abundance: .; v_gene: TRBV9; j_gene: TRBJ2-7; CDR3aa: CASSVSSNRFYEQYF; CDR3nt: TGTGCCAGCAGCGTGTCATCTAATAGGTTCTACGAGCAGTACTTC
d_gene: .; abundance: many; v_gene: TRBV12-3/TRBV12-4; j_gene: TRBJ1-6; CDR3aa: CASSLRGGGTNSPLHF; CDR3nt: TGTGCCAGCAGTTTACGAGGGGGTGGAACGAATTCACCCCTCCACTTT
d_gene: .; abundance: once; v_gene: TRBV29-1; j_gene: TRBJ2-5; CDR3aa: CSGSLQETQYF; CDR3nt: TGCAGCGGGTCCCTCCAAGAGACCCAGTACTTC
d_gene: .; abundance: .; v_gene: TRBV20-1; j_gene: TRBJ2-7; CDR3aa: CSGRLDGSYYEQYF; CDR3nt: TGCAGTGGTCGCTTGGACGGATCTTACTACGAGCAGTACTTC
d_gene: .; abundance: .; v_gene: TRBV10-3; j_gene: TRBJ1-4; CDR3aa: CAISGTATNEKLFF; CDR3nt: TGTGCCATCAGTGGGACAGCTACTAATGAAAAACTGTTTTTT
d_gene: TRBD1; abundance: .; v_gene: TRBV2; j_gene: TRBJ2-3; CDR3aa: CASSIRGGTDTQNF; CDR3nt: TGTGCCAGTTCAATTCGAGGGGGCACAGATACGCAGAATTTT
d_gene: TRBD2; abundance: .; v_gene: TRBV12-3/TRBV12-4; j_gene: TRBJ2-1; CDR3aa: CASQPGLAGSGSYNEQFF; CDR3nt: TGTGCCAGCCAACCGGGACTAGCGGGGTCCGGGTCCTACAATGAGCAGTTCTTC
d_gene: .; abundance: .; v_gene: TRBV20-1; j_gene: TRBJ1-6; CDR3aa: CSARDGEGQNIRSPLHF; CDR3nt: TGCAGTGCTAGAGATGGGGAGGGACAAAATATTCGGTCACCCCTCCACTTT
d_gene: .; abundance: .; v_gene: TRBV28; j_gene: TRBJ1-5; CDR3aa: CASRITGAPQHF; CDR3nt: TGTGCCTCCCGGATTACAGGTGCACCCCAGCATTTT
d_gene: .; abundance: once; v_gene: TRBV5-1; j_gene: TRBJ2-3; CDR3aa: CASSGQRDTQYF; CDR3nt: TGCGCCAGCAGCGGACAGAGAGATACGCAGTATTTT
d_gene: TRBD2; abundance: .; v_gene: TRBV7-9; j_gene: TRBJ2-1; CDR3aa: CASSFLAGGPKEQFF; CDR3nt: TGTGCCAGCAGCTTTCTAGCGGGAGGGCCAAAAGAGCAGTTCTTC
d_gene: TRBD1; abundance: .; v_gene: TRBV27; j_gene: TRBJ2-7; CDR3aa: CASSPQGWNEQYF; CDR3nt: TGTGCCAGCAGTCCACAGGGGTGGAACGAGCAGTACTTC
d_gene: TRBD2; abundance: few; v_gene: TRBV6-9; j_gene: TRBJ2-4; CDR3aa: CASSPGRGKNIQYF; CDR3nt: TGTGCCAGCAGCCCGGGGAGGGGCAAAAACATTCAGTACTTC
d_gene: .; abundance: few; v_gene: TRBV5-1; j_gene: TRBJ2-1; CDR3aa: CASREGSPAYNEQFF; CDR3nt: TGCGCCAGCAGGGAAGGGAGTCCTGCCTACAATGAGCAGTTCTTC
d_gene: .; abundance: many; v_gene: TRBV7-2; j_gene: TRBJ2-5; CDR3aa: CASSLGYQETQYF; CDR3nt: TGTGCCAGCAGCTTAGGATACCAAGAGACCCAGTACTTC
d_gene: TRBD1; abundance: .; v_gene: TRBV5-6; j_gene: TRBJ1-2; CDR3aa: CASSLGTDSYGYTF; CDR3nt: TGTGCCAGCAGCTTAGGGACAGATAGCTATGGCTACACCTTC
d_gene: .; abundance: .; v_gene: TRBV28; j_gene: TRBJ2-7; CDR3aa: CASSFLDYEQYF; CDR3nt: TGTGCCAGCAGTTTCCTCGATTACGAGCAGTACTTC
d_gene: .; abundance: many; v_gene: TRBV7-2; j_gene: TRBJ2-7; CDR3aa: CASSFTGPRLDEQYF; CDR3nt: TGTGCCAGCAGCTTCACGGGACCCCGTCTCGACGAGCAGTACTTC
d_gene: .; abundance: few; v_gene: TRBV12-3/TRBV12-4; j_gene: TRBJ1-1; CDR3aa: CASSSPGVREAFF; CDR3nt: TGTGCCAGCAGCTCTCCGGGGGTTAGAGAAGCTTTCTTT
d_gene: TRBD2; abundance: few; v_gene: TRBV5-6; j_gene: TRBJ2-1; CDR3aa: CASSQSSGGVPFWNEQFF; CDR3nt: TGTGCCAGCAGTCAATCTAGCGGGGGAGTTCCTTTTTGGAATGAGCAGTTCTTC
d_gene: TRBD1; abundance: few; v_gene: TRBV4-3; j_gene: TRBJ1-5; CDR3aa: CASSPQPTGGTGQPQHF; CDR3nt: TGCGCCAGCAGCCCGCAGCCCACAGGGGGCACGGGACAGCCCCAGCATTTT
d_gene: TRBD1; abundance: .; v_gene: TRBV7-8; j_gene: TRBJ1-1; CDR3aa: CASSFPGTGDTEAFF; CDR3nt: TGTGCCAGCAGTTTCCCCGGGACAGGGGACACTGAAGCTTTCTTT
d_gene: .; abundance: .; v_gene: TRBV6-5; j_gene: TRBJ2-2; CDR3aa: CASSYPQPSTQTGELFF; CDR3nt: TGTGCCAGCAGTTATCCCCAACCCTCAACACAAACCGGGGAGCTGTTTTTT
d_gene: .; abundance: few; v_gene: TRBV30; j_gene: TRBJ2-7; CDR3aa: CAWSVLRVPEQYF; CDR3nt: TGTGCCTGGAGTGTACTCAGGGTCCCCGAGCAGTACTTC
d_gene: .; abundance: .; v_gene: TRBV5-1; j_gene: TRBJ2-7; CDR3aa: CASSLEMEPYEQYF; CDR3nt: TGCGCCAGCAGCTTGGAGATGGAGCCTTACGAGCAGTACTTC
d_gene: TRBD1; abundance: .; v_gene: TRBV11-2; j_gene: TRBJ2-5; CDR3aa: CASSPRTGGPFQETQYF; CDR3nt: TGTGCCAGCAGCCCACGGACAGGGGGACCCTTCCAAGAGACCCAGTACTTC